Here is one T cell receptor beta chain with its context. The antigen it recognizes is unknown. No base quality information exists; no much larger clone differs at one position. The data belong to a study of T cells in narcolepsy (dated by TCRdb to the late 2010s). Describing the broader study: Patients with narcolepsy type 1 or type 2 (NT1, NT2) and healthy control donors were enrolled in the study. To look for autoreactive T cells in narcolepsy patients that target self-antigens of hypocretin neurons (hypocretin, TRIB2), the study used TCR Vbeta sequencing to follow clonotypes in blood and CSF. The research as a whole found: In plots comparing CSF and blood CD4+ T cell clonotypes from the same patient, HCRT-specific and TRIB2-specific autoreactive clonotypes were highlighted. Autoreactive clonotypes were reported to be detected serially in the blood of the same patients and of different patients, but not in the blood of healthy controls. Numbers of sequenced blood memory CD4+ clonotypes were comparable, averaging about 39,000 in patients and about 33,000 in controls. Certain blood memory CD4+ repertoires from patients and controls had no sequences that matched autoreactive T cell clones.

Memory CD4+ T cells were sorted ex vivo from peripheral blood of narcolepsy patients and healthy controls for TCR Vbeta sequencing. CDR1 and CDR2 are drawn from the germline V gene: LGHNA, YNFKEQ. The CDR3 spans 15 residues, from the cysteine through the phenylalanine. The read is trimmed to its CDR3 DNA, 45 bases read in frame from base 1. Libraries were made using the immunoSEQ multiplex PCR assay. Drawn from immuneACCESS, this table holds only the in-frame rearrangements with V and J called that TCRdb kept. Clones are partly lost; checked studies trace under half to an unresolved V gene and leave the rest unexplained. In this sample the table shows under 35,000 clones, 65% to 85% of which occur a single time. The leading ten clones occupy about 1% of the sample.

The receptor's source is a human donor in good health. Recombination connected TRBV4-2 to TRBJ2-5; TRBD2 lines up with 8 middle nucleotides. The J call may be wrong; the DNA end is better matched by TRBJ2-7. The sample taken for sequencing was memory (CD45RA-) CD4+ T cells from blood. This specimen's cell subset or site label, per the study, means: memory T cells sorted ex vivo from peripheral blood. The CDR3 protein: CASSLAGGISYEQYF. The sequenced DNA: TGTGCCAGCAGCCTTGCGGGGGGAATCTCCTACGAGCAGTACTTC.